The entry below gives a single T cell receptor (beta chain) sequence along with its context. This receptor's antigen is unknown. Base qualities are not provided; no much larger clone lies one nucleotide away. The sample carries other DNA sequences with the same CDR3. Using the deep immunoSEQ assay, TCR CDR3 regions were amplified from genomic DNA by multiplex PCR. For each cell subset, the extracted genomic DNA was distributed evenly across all wells of several immunoSEQ 96-well plates, and each plate served as one replicate. For sorted subsets, 200 to 250 ng of genomic DNA, equivalent to 30,000 or so T cell genomes, went into each replicate PCR. The purified libraries were quantified using a Qubit 3.0 fluorometer, sized with a Bioanalyzer 2100, and then quantified again using the KAPA Library Quantification kit. Each immunoSEQ 96-well plate was sequenced on its own single-read 150-cycle Illumina NextSeq 550 flow cell. Regarding the original processing steps: Because the immunoSEQ output held only junctional sequences and lacked quality scores, the filtering could not match the filtering applied to full-length reads. To assign V/J genes and CDR3, sequences were annotated using PyIR, a Python wrapper for IgBLAST v1.9, with IMGT germline references. Reads were removed for weak V/J assignments (E-value above 1e-6), missing CDR3, stop codons, out-of-frame junctions, or ambiguous translated residues. V3J clonotypes were defined as sequences sharing an identical inferred V gene, J gene, and CDR3 amino acid sequence. The percentage overlap between two repertoires was calculated by dividing the number of shared unique clonotypes by the size of the smaller repertoire. RTK rarefaction, the Chao1 estimator, and Recon v2.1 estimates of unobserved clonotypes were used to assess repertoire richness. Generation probabilities were computed with OLGA for all TCRbeta clonotypes obtained by the gDNA method from several donors. The table comes from immuneACCESS by way of TCRdb, which keeps in-frame sequences with V and J called. Part of the clones is missing from these tables; in studies checked, under half for an unresolved V gene and the rest for unknown reasons. D and trimming were read from the DNA, whereas the V and J calls and clone size are those reported in that table. Counted in this sample were some 2.4 million clones; 93% of them appeared once. Approximately 0.36% of the sample comes from the top ten.

CDR3 length: 13 amino acids, cysteine to phenylalanine. Only CDR3 DNA is held: 39 bases, read in frame from base 1. V lost 5 bases and J lost 3 bases, and the count of bases not matched to a germline gene is 5. The germline V gene encodes CDR1 SQVTM and CDR2 ANQGSEA. This entry is derived from a study of shared clonotypes between healthy human individuals (TCRdb year 2020). Context from the whole study: The cohort comprised a couple of women and a few men aged 18 to 49 years. For each donor, CD4 naive and CD4 memory were each given three plates, CD8 naive was given two plates, and CD8 memory was given one plate. To estimate repertoire size and how much clonotypes are shared between individuals, the study performed deep sequencing of blood TCR repertoires from about five healthy adults. To increase sequencing depth and limit assay-specific biases, different laboratories used diverse techniques to prepare libraries and sequence TCR repertoires. Per donor, leukapheresis produced somewhere between about 0.94 and 9 billion PBMCs.

What the authors observed across the whole study: Because the study included a small number of donors, the genetic and exposure-history diversity represented was limited. About 5% of naive CD4, 3.5% of naive CD8, roughly 2.4% of memory CD4, and more than 0.35% of memory CD8 clonotypes were shared across a few donors. Rarefaction of sorted-subset datasets indicated incomplete sequencing despite the large sequencing depth. Compared with non-shared clonotypes, clonotypes shared by all four sorted-subset donors had higher generation probabilities. Based on pairwise subsampling, the degree of clonotype sharing among donors was expected to be affected by sequencing depth. Naive subsets generally had larger estimated clonotype richness than memory subsets did. Sampling was restricted to blood, and TCR repertoires in tissues likely differ from the TCR repertoires found in blood.

Healthy HIV-negative adults with no recently reported acute infections or vaccinations were included as donors. Every donor was a Caucasian adult living in Nashville, Tennessee, USA. Magnetic negative selection was used to enrich CD4+ T cells, after which naive cells were positively selected on CD45RA and the negative fraction became the memory subset. Blood was collected by leukapheresis, and PBMCs were isolated by Ficoll-Histopaque density gradient centrifugation and then cryopreserved in liquid nitrogen vapor phase. Analytical flow cytometry was used to check the purity and quantity of every magnetically sorted T cell population. Genomic DNA was isolated from every sorted fraction and measured by UV absorbance on a Nanodrop 2000c.

This TCR was sampled from a man between 18 and 29 years old in good health. Some clones in this sample may be carry-over from other donors' samples. Sequences were obtained from naive CD4+ T cells from PBMCs. This specimen's cell subset or site label, interpreted: CD45RA+ positively selected. The rearrangement combines TRBV29-1 with TRBJ2-7, with TRBD2 matching 9 junction bases. The CDR3 region: CSVKGLAGYEQYF. The DNA sequence is as follows: TGCAGCGTTAAGGGACTAGCCGGCTACGAGCAGTACTTC.